These T cell receptor beta chains were read from a single sample in a study of cytomegalovirus exposure and HLA in healthy donors. Clones were sequenced by immunoSEQ multiplex PCR, and TCRdb holds only the in-frame ones, with some missing. The sample yields about 140,000 clones, roughly 76% seen once. Source material: PBMCs. Every receptor here comes from a female donor in good health and CMV-seronegative. The CDR3 runs from the conserved cysteine through the conserved F or W. D genes are given only for firm matches. Only part of the rows carry a size: once, few, many, or a class if the clone is expanded.

TRBJ1-1	TRBV27	NA	NA	CASSLFSGFTEAFF	TGTGCCAGCAGTTTATTCTCAGGGTTTACTGAAGCTTTCTTT
TRBJ2-1	TRBV28	TRBD2	NA	CASSFRGSRNEQFF	TGTGCCAGCAGTTTCCGCGGGAGCCGAAATGAGCAGTTCTTC
TRBJ2-3	TRBV6-4	NA	NA	CASSDSTGHTDTQYF	TGTGCCAGCAGTGACTCGACAGGCCACACAGATACGCAGTATTTT
TRBJ2-3	TRBV4-2	NA	NA	CASSLGAGGADTQYF	TGTGCCAGCAGCCTAGGCGCTGGAGGCGCAGATACGCAGTATTTT
TRBJ2-7	TRBV28	NA	NA	CTSAGTPRLSYEQYF	TGTACCAGCGCAGGGACACCCCGACTGTCCTACGAGCAGTACTTC
TRBJ2-2	TRBV5-1	TRBD1	NA	CASSERTGGTGELFF	TGCGCCAGCAGCGAACGGACAGGGGGGACCGGGGAGCTGTTTTTT
TRBJ1-4	TRBV7-9	NA	NA	CASSLGVNEKLFF	TGTGCCAGCAGCTTAGGAGTCAACGAAAAACTGTTTTTT
TRBJ2-5	TRBV18	TRBD2	NA	CASSPRGTSGLQETQYF	TGTGCCAGCTCACCAAGAGGGACTAGCGGACTCCAAGAGACCCAGTACTTC
TRBJ1-1	TRBV5-4	TRBD1	NA	CASSLRGTGKVTAFF	TGTGCCAGCAGCTTGCGCGGGACAGGGAAAGTAACGGCTTTCTTT
TRBJ2-7	TRBV7-6	NA	NA	CASSLEGRGSYTYEQYF	TGTGCCAGCAGCTTAGAGGGGCGGGGCAGCTACACCTACGAGCAGTACTTC
TRBJ2-5	TRBV28	TRBD2	NA	CASSSNREAGLETQYF	TGTGCCAGCAGTTCGAACCGGGAGGCCGGGCTGGAGACCCAGTACTTC
TRBJ2-2	TRBV28	NA	NA	CASSLGVRGASTGELFF	TGTGCCAGCAGTCTAGGGGTCAGGGGGGCGAGCACCGGGGAGCTGTTTTTT
TRBJ1-4	TRBV2	NA	few	CASSEVGRTTNEKLFF	TGTGCCAGCAGTGAAGTGGGGCGGACAACTAATGAAAAACTGTTTTTT
TRBJ2-5	TRBV9	NA	NA	CASSVGERRETQYF	TGTGCCAGCAGCGTAGGTGAGAGGCGGGAGACCCAGTACTTC
TRBJ2-3	TRBV4-2	TRBD2	few	CASSHGGSGSTDTQYF	TGTGCCAGCAGCCATGGTGGTAGCGGGAGCACAGATACGCAGTATTTT
TRBJ2-3	TRBV29-1	NA	once	CSVEVGRITDTQYF	TGCAGCGTTGAAGTGGGCAGGATCACAGATACGCAGTATTTT
TRBJ2-1	TRBV27	TRBD2	NA	CASSLSASGRPNEQFF	TGTGCCAGCAGTTTATCGGCTAGCGGGCGCCCCAATGAGCAGTTCTTC
TRBJ2-7	TRBV5-1	TRBD1	NA	CASSFTQGARYEQYF	TGCGCCAGCAGCTTTACCCAGGGGGCTCGATACGAGCAGTACTTC
TRBJ1-5	TRBV7-8	NA	NA	CATGITGNQPQHF	TGTGCCACCGGGATTACAGGGAATCAGCCCCAGCATTTT
TRBJ1-2	TRBV7-9	NA	NA	CASSPPYAGNYGYTF	TGTGCCAGCAGCCCCCCCTACGCGGGTAACTATGGCTACACCTTC
TRBJ2-1	TRBV25-1	TRBD2	NA	CASSESGLAWHEQFF	TGTGCCAGCAGTGAATCGGGACTAGCGTGGCATGAGCAGTTCTTC
TRBJ1-1	TRBV4-2	TRBD1	NA	CASSPDRGWTEAFF	TGTGCCAGCAGCCCGGACAGGGGCTGGACTGAAGCTTTCTTT
TRBJ1-1	TRBV7-8	TRBD1	NA	CASSLPTGSTEAFF	TGTGCCAGCAGCTTACCGACAGGGAGCACTGAAGCTTTCTTT
TRBJ1-3	TRBV7-9	NA	NA	CASSPPGGNTIYF	TGTGCCAGCAGCCCCCCGGGAGGAAACACCATATATTTT
TRBJ2-1	TRBV4-2	NA	NA	CASSPSASESSYNEQFF	TGTGCCAGCAGCCCCTCGGCTAGCGAGAGCTCCTACAATGAGCAGTTCTTC
TRBJ1-1	TRBV15	NA	NA	CATSRGGRAMAEAFF	TGTGCCACCAGCAGAGGAGGCAGGGCAATGGCTGAAGCTTTCTTT
TRBJ2-2	TRBV7-9	NA	NA	CASSLAQDRTNTGELFF	TGTGCCAGCAGCTTAGCCCAGGACAGAACCAACACCGGGGAGCTGTTTTTT
TRBJ1-2	TRBV10-3	NA	few	CAITSGDYGYTF	TGTGCCATCACTTCGGGGGACTATGGCTACACCTTC